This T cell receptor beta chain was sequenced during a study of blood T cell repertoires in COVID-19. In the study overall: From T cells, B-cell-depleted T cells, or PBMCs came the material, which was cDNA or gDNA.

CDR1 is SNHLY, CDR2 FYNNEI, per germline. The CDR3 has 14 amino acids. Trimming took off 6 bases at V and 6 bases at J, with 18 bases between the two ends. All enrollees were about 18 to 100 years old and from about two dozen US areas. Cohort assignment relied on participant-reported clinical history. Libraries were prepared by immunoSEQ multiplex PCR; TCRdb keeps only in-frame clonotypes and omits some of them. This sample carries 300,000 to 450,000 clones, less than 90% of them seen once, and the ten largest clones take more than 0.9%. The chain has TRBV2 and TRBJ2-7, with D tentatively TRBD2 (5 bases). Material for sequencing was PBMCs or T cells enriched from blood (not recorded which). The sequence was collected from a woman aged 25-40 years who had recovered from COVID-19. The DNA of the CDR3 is TGTGCCAGCAGCGACCGTCAGGTTCGGGGCGAGCAGTACTTC. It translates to CASSDRQVRGEQYF. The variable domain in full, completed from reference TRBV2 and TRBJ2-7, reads EPEVTQTPSHQVTQMGQEVILRCVPISNHLYFYWYRQILGQKVEFLVSFYNNEISEKSEIFDDQFSVERPDGSNFTLKIRSTKLEDSAMYFCASSDRQVRGEQYFGPGTRLTVT.